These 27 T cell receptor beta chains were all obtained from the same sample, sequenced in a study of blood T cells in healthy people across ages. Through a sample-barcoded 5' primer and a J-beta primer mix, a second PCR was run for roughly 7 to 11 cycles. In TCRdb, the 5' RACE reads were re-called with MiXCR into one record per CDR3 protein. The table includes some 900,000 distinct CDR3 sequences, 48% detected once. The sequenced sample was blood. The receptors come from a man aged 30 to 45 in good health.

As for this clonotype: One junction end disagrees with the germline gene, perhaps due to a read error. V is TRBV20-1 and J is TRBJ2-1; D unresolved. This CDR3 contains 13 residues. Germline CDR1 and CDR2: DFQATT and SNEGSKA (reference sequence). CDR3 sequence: CSAPSSSHNELYF. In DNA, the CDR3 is TGCAGTGCCCCCAGTTCTTCCCACAATGAGCTGTACTTC.

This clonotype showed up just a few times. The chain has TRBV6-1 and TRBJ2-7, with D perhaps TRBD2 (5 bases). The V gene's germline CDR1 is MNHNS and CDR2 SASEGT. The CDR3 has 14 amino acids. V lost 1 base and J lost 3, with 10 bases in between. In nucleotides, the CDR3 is TGTGCCAGCAGTGAAGGGAGGTGGAACTACGAGCAGTACTTC. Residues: CASSEGRWNYEQYF.

The CDR3 bases are TGTGCCAGCAGTGACTCAGGCGGGGCCGGCACAGATACGCAGTATTTT. Translated: CASSDSGGAGTDTQYF. The chain combines TRBV6-4 with TRBJ2-3, with D maybe TRBD2 (6 bases). The CDR3 length is 16 residues. From germline, CDR1 is MRHNA and CDR2 SNTAGT. V was pared by 0 bases and J by 1 base, with 11 bases between.

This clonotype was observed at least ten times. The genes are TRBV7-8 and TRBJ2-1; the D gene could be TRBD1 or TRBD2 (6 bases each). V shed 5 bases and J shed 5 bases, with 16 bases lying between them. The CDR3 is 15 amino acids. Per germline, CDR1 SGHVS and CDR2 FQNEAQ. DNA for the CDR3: TGTGCCAGCAGCCTAGTACAGGGAGGACACAATGAGCAGTTCTTC. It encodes CASSLVQGGHNEQFF.

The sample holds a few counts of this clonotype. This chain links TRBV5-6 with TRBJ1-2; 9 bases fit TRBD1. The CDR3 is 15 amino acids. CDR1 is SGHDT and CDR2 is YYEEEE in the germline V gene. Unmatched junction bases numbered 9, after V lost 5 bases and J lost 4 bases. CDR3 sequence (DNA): TGTGCCAGCAGTCTCGGGACAGGGCGGACCTATGGCTACACCTTC. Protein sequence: CASSLGTGRTYGYTF.

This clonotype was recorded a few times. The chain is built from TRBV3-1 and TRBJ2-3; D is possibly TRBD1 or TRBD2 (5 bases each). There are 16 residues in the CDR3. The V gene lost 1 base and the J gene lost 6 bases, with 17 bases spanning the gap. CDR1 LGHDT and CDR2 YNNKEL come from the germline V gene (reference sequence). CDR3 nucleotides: TGTGCCAGCAGCCAAGGAAGAACCCTAGGGGAGGATACGCAGTATTTT. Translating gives CASSQGRTLGEDTQYF.

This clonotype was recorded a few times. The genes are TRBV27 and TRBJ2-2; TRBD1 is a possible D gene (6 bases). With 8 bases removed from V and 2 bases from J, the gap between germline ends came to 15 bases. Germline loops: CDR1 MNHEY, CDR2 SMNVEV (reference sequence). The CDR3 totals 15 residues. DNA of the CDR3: TGTGCCAGCGGACCGGGACAAACTAACACCGGGGAGCTGTTTTTT. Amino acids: CASGPGQTNTGELFF.

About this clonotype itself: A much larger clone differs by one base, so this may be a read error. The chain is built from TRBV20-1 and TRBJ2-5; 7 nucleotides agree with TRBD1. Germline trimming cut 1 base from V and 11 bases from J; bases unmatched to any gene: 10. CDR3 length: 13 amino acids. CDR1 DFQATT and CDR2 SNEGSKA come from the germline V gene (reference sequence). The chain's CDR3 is CSARGDRDYQQYF. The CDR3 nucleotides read TGCAGTGCTAGAGGGGACAGAGATTACCAGCAGTACTTC.

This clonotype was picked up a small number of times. The DNA of the CDR3 is TGTGCCAGCAGTTTGCCGGGACAGAAAGTTGAAGCTTTCTTT. Translation gives CASSLPGQKVEAFF. J is TRBJ1-1 and V is TRBV6-2 or TRBV6-3; 7 nucleotides line up with TRBD1. Germline-derived CDR1 and CDR2 are MNHEY and SVGEGT. CDR3 length: 14 residues. Trimming cost V 4 bases and J 7 bases; bases outside gene matches: 9.

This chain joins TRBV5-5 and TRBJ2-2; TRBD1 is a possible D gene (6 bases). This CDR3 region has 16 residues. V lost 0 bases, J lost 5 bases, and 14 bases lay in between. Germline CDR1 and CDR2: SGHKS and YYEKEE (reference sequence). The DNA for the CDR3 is TGTGCCAGCAGCTTGGATAAACAGGGTGGAACCGGGGAGCTGTTTTTT. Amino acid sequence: CASSLDKQGGTGELFF.

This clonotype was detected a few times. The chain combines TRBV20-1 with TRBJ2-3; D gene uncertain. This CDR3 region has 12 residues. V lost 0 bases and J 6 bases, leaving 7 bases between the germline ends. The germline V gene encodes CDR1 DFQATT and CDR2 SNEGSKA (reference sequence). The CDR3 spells CSARDQSDTQYF. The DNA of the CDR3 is TGCAGTGCTAGAGACCAGTCTGATACGCAGTATTTT.

In DNA form, the CDR3 reads TGTGCCAGCAGTTACTCAGGCCGGGGGACCACAGATACGCAGTATTTT. Its translation: CASSYSGRGTTDTQYF. The chain links TRBV6-5 to TRBJ2-3; D possibly corresponds to TRBD2 (6 bases). This CDR3 contains 16 residues. Per the germline V gene, CDR1 is MNHEY and CDR2 is SVGAGI. V dropped 0 bases and J dropped 2 bases, with 12 bases sitting between them.

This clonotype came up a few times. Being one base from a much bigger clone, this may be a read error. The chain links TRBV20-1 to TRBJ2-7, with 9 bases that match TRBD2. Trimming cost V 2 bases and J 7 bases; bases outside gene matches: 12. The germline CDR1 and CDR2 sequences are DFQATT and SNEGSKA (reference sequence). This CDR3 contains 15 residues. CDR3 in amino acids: CSARIAGAEYNEQYF. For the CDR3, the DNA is TGCAGTGCTAGAATAGCGGGGGCCGAGTACAATGAGCAGTACTTC.

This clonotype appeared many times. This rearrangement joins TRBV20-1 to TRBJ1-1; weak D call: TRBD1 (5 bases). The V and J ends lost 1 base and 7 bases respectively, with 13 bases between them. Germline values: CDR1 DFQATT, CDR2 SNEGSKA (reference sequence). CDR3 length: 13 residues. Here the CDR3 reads CSARGTIDSEAFF. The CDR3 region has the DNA TGCAGTGCTAGAGGGACGATTGACAGTGAAGCTTTCTTT.

The DNA of the CDR3 is TGTGCCAGCAGCTTGGTTGGGACAGGGGCGGATACGCAGTATTTT. Encoded protein: CASSLVGTGADTQYF. J is TRBJ2-3 and V is TRBV7-9; 10 bases fit TRBD1. In germline, CDR1 is SEHNR, CDR2 FQNEAQ (reference sequence). Trimming removed 3 bases from V and 6 bases from J; junction bases left unmatched: 6. This CDR3 comprises 15 residues.

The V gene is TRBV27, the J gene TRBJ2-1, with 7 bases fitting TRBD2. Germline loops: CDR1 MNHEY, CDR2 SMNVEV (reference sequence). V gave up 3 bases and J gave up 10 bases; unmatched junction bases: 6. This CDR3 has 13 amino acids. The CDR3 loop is CASSLGGVQEQFF. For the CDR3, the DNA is TGTGCCAGCAGTTTGGGAGGGGTTCAGGAGCAGTTCTTC.

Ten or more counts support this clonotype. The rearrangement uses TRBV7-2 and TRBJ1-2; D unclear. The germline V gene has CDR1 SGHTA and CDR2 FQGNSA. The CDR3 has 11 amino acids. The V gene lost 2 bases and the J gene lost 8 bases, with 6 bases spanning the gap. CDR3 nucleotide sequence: TGTGCCAGCAGCTTATCCTCCGGCTACACCTTC. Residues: CASSLSSGYTF.

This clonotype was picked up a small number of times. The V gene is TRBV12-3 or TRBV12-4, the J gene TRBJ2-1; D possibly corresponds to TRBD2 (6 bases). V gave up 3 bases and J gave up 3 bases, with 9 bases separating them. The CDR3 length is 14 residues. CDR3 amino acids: CASSFGGVYNEQFF. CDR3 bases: TGTGCCAGCAGTTTCGGAGGGGTCTACAATGAGCAGTTCTTC.

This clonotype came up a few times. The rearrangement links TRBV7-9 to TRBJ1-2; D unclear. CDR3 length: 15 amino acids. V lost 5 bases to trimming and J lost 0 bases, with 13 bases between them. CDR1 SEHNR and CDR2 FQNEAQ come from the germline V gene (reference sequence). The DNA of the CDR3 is TGTGCCAGCAGCCCTAACACCGCAGCTAACTATGGCTACACCTTC. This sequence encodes CASSPNTAANYGYTF. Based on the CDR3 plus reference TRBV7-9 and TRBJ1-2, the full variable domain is DTGVSQNPRHKITKRGQNVTFRCDPISEHNRLYWYRQTLGQGPEFLTYFQNEAQLEKSRLLSDRFSAERPKGSFSTLEIQRTEQGDSAMYLCASSPNTAANYGYTFGSGTRLTVV.

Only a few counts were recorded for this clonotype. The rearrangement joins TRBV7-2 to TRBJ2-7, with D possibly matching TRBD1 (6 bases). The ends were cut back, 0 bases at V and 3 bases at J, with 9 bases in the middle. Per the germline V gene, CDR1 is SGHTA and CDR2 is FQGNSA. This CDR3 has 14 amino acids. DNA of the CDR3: TGTGCCAGCAGCTTAGCCGGACAGTACTACGAGCAGTACTTC. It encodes CASSLAGQYYEQYF. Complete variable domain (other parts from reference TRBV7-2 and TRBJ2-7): GAGVSQSPSNKVTEKGKDVELRCDPISGHTALYWYRQSLGQGLEFLIYFQGNSAPDKSGLPSDRFSAERTGGSVSTLTIQRTQQEDSAVYLCASSLAGQYYEQYFGPGTRLTVT.

The CDR3 reads CASSVVSRERRLSNQPQHF. DNA of the CDR3: TGTGCCAGCAGCGTAGTGTCCAGGGAGCGTCGTCTTAGCAATCAGCCCCAGCATTTT. The J gene is TRBJ1-5, the V gene TRBV9, with D possibly matching TRBD1 (5 bases). The CDR3 contains 19 residues. Looked up from germline, CDR1 is SGDLS and CDR2 is YYNGEE. The V and J ends lost 0 bases and 0 bases respectively, with 19 bases between them.

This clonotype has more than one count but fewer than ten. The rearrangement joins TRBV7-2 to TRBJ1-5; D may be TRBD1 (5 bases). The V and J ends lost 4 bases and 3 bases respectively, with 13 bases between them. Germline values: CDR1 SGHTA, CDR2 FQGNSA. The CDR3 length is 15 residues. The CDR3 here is CASSSGTGNNQPQHF. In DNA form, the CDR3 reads TGTGCCAGCAGCTCAGGGACGGGAAACAATCAGCCCCAGCATTTT.

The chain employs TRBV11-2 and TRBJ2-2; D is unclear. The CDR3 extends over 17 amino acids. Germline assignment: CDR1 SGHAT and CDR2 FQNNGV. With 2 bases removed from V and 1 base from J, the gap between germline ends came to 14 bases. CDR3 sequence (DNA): TGTGCCAGCAGCTTATTCCCCCTGGGAAAGAACACCGGGGAGCTGTTTTTT. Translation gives CASSLFPLGKNTGELFF.

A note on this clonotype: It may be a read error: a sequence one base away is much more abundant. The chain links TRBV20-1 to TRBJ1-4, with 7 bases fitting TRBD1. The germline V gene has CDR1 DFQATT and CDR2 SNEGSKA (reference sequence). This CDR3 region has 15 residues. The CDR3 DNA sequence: TGCAGTGCTAGAGGGTTGGGACAGCGTAATGAAAAACCGTTTTTT. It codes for CSARGLGQRNEKPFF.

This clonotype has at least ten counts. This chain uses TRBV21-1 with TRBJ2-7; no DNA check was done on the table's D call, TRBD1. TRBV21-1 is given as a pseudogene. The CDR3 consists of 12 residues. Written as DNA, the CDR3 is TGTGCCAGCAAGGGGGTCTCCTACGAGCAGTACTTC. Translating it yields CASKGVSYEQYF.

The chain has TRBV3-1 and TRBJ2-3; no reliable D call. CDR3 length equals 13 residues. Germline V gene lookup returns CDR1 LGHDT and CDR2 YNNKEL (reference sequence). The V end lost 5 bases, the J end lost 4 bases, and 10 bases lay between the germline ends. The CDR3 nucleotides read TGTGCCAGCAGCTCCCACGGGTCAGATACGCAGTATTTT. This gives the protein CASSSHGSDTQYF.

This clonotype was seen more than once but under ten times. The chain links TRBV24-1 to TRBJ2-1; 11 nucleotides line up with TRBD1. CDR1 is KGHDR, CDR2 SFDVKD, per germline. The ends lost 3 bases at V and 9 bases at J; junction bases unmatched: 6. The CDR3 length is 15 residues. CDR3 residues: CATSDPRTGGIEQFF. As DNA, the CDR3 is TGTGCCACCAGTGATCCACGGACAGGGGGCATTGAGCAGTTCTTC.